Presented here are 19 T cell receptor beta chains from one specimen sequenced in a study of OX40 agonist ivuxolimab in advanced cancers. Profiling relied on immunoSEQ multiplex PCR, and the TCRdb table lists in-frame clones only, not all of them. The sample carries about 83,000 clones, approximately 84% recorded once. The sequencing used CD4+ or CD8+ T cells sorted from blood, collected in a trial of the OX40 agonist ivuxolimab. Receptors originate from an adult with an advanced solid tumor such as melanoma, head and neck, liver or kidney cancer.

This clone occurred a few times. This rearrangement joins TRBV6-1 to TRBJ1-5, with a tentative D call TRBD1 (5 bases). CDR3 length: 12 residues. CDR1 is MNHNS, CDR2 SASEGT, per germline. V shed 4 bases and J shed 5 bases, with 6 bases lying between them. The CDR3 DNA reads TGTGCCAGCAGTGTGACAGATCAGCCCCAGCATTTT. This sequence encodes CASSVTDQPQHF.

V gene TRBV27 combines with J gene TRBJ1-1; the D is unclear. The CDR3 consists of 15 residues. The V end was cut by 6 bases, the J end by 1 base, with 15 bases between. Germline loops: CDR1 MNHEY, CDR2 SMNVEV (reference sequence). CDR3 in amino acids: CASRSLGRSNTEAFF. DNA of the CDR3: TGTGCCAGCAGATCGCTGGGCAGATCGAACACTGAAGCTTTCTTT.

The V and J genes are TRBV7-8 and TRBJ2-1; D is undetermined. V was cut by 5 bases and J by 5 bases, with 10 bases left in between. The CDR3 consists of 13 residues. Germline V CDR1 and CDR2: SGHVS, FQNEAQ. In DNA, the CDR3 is TGTGCCAGCAGCCCTCTACCCCACAATGAGCAGTTCTTC. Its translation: CASSPLPHNEQFF.

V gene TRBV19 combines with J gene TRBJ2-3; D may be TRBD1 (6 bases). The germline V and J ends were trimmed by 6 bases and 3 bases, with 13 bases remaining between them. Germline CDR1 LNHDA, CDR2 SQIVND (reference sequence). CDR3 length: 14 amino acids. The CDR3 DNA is TGTGCCAGTAGCACAGGGCCAGGAACAGATACGCAGTATTTT. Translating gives CASSTGPGTDTQYF.

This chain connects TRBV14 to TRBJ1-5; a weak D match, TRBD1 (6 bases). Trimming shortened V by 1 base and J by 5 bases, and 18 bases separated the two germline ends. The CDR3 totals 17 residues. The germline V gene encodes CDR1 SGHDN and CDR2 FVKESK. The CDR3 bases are TGTGCCAGCAGCCAAGGACACCGGGACATCGTTGATCAGCCCCAGCATTTT. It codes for CASSQGHRDIVDQPQHF.

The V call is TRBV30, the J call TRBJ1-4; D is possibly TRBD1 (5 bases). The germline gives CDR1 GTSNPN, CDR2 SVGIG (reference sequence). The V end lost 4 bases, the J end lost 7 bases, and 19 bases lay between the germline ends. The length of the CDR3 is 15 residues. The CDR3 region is CAWKRAGARGEKLFF. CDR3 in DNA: TGTGCCTGGAAAAGGGCCGGGGCAAGGGGTGAAAAACTGTTTTTT. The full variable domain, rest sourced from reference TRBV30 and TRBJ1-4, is SQTIHQWPATLVQPVGSPLSLECTVEGTSNPNLYWYRQAAGRGLQLLFYSVGIGQISSEVPQNLSASRPQDRQFILSSKKLLLSDSGFYLCAWKRAGARGEKLFFGSGTQLSVL.

In nucleotides, the CDR3 is TGTGCCAGCACAGAAAGCGTGGGAAACACCATATATTTT. Its protein is CASTESVGNTIYF. This sequence joins TRBV6-5 and TRBJ1-3; D ambiguous. The V end lost 7 bases, the J end lost 4 bases, and 11 bases lay between the germline ends. Germline loops: CDR1 MNHEY, CDR2 SVGAGI. The CDR3 sequence is 13 residues long.

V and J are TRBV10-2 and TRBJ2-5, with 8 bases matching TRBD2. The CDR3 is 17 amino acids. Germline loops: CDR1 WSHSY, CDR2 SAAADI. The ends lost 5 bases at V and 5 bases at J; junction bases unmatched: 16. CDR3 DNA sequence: TGCGCCAGCAGTCTTGGGGGAAGCGGGGGAATTCGGGAGACCCAGTACTTC. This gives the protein CASSLGGSGGIRETQYF.

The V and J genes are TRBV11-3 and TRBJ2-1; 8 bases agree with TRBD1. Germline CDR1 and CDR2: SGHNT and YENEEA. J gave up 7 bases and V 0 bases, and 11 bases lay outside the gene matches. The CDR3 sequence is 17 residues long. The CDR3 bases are TGTGCCAGCAGCTTAGAAGGTGGACAGGGTTGGGGGAATGAGCAGTTCTTC. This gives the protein CASSLEGGQGWGNEQFF.

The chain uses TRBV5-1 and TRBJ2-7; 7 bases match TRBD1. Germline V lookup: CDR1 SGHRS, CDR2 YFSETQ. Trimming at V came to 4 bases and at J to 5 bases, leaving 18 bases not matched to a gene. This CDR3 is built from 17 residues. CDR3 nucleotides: TGCGCCAGCAGCCTACCTGCGACACCGATGACAGGGAACGAGCAGTACTTC. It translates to CASSLPATPMTGNEQYF.

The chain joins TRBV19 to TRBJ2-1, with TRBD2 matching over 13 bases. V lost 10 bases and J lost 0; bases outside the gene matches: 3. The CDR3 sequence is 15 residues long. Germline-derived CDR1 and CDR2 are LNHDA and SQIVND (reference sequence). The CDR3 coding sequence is TGTGCCACGACTAGCGGGGGGAGCTCCTACAATGAGCAGTTCTTC. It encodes CATTSGGSSYNEQFF.

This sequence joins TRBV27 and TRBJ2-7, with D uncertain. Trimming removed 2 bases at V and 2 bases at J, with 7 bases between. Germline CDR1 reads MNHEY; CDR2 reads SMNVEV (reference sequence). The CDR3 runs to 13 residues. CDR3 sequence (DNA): TGTGCCAGCAGTTTAGGACCGCCCTACGAGCAGTACTTC. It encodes CASSLGPPYEQYF.

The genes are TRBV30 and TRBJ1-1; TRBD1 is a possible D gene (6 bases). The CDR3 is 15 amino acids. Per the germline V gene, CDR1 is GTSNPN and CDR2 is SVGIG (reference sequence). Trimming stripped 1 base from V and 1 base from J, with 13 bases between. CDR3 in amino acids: CAWSDSGAGNTEAFF. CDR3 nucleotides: TGTGCCTGGAGTGATTCGGGGGCGGGGAACACTGAAGCTTTCTTT.

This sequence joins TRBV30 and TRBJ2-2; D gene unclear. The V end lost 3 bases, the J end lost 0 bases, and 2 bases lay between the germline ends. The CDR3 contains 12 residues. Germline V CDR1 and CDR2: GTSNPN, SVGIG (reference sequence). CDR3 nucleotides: TGTGCCTGGAGACCGAACACCGGGGAGCTGTTTTTT. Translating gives CAWRPNTGELFF.

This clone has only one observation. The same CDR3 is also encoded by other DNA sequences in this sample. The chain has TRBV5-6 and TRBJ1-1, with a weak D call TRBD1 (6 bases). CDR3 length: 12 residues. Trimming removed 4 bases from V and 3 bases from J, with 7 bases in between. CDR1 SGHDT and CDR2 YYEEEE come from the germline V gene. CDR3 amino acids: CASSPGDTEAFF. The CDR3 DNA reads TGTGCCAGCAGCCCAGGGGACACTGAAGCTTTCTTT.

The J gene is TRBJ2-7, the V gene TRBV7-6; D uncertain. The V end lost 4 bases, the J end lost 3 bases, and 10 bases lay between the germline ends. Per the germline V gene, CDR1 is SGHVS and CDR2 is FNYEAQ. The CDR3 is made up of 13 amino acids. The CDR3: CASSSGPDYEQYF. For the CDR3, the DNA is TGTGCCAGCAGCTCGGGCCCCGACTACGAGCAGTACTTC.

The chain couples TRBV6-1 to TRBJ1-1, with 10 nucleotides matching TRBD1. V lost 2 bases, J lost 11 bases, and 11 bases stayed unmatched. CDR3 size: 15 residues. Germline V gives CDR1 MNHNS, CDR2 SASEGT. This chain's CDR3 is CASSEFGTGVYRAFF. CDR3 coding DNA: TGTGCCAGCAGTGAATTTGGGACAGGGGTTTATCGGGCTTTCTTT.

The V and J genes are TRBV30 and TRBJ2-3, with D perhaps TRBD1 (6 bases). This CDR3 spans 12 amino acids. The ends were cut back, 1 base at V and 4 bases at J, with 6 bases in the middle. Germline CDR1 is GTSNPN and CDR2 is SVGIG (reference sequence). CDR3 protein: CAWSAGADTQYF. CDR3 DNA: TGTGCCTGGAGTGCAGGGGCAGATACGCAGTATTTT.

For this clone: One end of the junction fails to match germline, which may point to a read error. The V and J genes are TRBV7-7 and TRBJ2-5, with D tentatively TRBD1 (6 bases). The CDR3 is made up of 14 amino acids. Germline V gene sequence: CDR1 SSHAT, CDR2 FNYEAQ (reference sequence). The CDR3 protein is CASSPWGRQETQYF. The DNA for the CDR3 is TGTGCTAGCAGCCCGTGGGGGCGCCAAGAGACCCAGTACTTC.